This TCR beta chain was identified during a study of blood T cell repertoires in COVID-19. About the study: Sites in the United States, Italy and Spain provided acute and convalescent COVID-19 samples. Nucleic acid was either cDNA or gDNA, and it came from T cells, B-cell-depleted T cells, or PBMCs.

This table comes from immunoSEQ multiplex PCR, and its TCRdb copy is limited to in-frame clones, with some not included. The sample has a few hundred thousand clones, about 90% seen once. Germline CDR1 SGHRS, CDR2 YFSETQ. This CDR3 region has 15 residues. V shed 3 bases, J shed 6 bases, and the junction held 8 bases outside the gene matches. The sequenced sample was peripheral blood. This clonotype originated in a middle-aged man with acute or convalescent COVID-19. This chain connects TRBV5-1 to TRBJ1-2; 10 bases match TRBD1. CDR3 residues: CASSSPAGQGNGYTF. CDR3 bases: TGCGCCAGCAGCTCCCCGGCGGGACAGGGGAATGGCTACACCTTC.